The next 25 T cell receptor beta chains were all read from a single sample in a study of control samples from healthy donors and cancer patients. Some clones are missing from TCRdb's copy, which holds only in-frame ones; the method was immunoSEQ multiplex PCR. Altogether over 85,000 clones are present, approximately 84% being singletons, with the ten largest covering 38%. Sequenced material: PBMCs. The receptors here all came from a man aged 65-85 years with lung cancer.

The chain uses TRBV7-9 and TRBJ2-2; 7 bases line up with TRBD2. The CDR3 is 15 amino acids. Per the germline V gene, CDR1 is SEHNR and CDR2 is FQNEAQ (reference sequence). With 5 bases clipped from V and 0 bases from J, the junction kept 3 bases outside the gene matches. The CDR3 loop is CASSRTRANTGELFF. The CDR3 bases are TGTGCCAGCAGCCGGACTAGGGCGAACACCGGGGAGCTGTTTTTT.

V gene TRBV19 combines with J gene TRBJ2-3; D not resolved. V was clipped by 9 bases and J by 2 bases, with 18 bases between them. The germline gives CDR1 LNHDA, CDR2 SQIVND (reference sequence). The CDR3 spans 15 residues. The CDR3 nucleotides are TGTGCCAGCTCTTTACCCGGAAGGGACACAGATACGCAGTATTTT. Its translation is CASSLPGRDTDTQYF.

The chain carries TRBV27 and TRBJ2-7; D is uncertain. Per the germline V gene, CDR1 is MNHEY and CDR2 is SMNVEV (reference sequence). Trimming pared 4 bases from V and 3 bases from J, leaving 4 bases between. The CDR3 consists of 11 residues. This CDR3 is CASSSFYEQYF. CDR3 bases: TGTGCCAGCAGTTCCTTCTACGAGCAGTACTTC.

The chain employs TRBV11-2 and TRBJ2-1; D unclear. This CDR3 spans 13 amino acids. Trimming cost V 1 base and J 7 bases, with 8 bases left between them. Germline V gene sequence: CDR1 SGHAT, CDR2 FQNNGV. CDR3 coding DNA: TGTGCCAGCAGCTTAGCCCTTGGGAATGAGCAGTTCTTC. It is translated as CASSLALGNEQFF. Full variable domain (remainder filled in from reference TRBV11-2 and TRBJ2-1): EAGVAQSPRYKIIEKRQSVAFWCNPISGHATLYWYQQILGQGPKLLIQFQNNGVVDDSQLPKDRFSAERLKGVDSTLKIQPAKLEDSAVYLCASSLALGNEQFFGPGTRLTVL.

The chain employs TRBV7-9 and TRBJ2-6; a possible D gene is TRBD1 (5 bases). Trimming stripped 5 bases from V and 3 bases from J, with 14 bases between. Germline lookup yields CDR1 SEHNR and CDR2 FQNEAQ (reference sequence). The length of the CDR3 is 16 residues. Here the CDR3 reads CASSLTQGYGANVLTF. CDR3 nucleotide sequence: TGTGCCAGCAGCCTAACGCAGGGTTATGGGGCCAACGTCCTGACTTTC.

V is TRBV6-5 and J is TRBJ1-1; TRBD1 agrees at 9 bases. Germline loops: CDR1 MNHEY, CDR2 SVGAGI. The CDR3 consists of 15 residues. V was pared by 6 bases and J by 5 bases, with 10 bases of the junction left unmatched. Written as DNA, the CDR3 is TGTGCCAGCAGCGCACAGGGGGCGTGGATTACTGAAGCTTTCTTT. Encoded protein: CASSAQGAWITEAFF.

The CDR3, as DNA: TGTGCCAGCAGCCTGGGACAGTATGGCTACACCTTC. Translation: CASSLGQYGYTF. V is TRBV4-2 and J is TRBJ1-2; 7 nucleotides agree with TRBD1. CDR1 and CDR2 (germline): LGHNA, YNFKEQ. V lost 4 bases to trimming and J lost 5 bases; unmatched junction nucleotides: 1. The CDR3 runs 12 residues.

This clone showed up just once. The chain uses TRBV2 and TRBJ1-2; 7 positions agree with TRBD1. The CDR3 covers 13 residues. V lost 6 bases and J lost 6; bases outside the gene matches: 7. Germline V gene lookup returns CDR1 SNHLY and CDR2 FYNNEI. CDR3 DNA: TGTGCCAGCAGCGGTGACAGGGTTGATGGCTACACCTTC. This gives the protein CASSGDRVDGYTF.

The V call is TRBV11-2, the J call TRBJ1-3, with a tentative D call TRBD1 (6 bases). The CDR3 contains 15 residues. V lost 3 bases and J lost 0, with 9 bases in between. Germline values: CDR1 SGHAT, CDR2 FQNNGV. CDR3 amino acids: CASSFTGTSGNTIYF. The CDR3 nucleotides read TGTGCCAGCAGCTTTACAGGGACCTCTGGAAACACCATATATTTT.

A word on this clone: At one of its ends the junction is not consistent with the germline gene, which may arise from a read error. The V call is TRBV7-3, the J call TRBJ2-2, with 8 bases lining up with TRBD1. The germline V gene encodes CDR1 SGHTA and CDR2 FQGTGA. The CDR3 length is 15 residues. CDR3: CTSSSGQGNTGELFF. The DNA for the CDR3 is TGTACCAGCAGCTCCGGACAGGGGAACACCGGGGAGCTGTTTTTT.

The chain combines TRBV6-2 or TRBV6-3 with TRBJ1-2; D remains ambiguous. V lost 2 bases, J lost 4 bases, and 8 bases lay in between. Germline V gene sequence: CDR1 MNHEY, CDR2 SVGEGT. The CDR3 sequence is 13 residues long. The chain's CDR3 is CASSYEGSYGYTF. The CDR3 region has the DNA TGTGCCAGCAGTTACGAGGGATCCTATGGCTACACCTTC.

The chain couples TRBV4-1 to TRBJ1-1; possibly TRBD1 for D (6 bases). V was shortened by 1 base and J by 11 bases, with 17 bases between the two germline ends. CDR3 size: 14 residues. Germline V gene sequence: CDR1 MGHRA, CDR2 YSYEKL. CDR3 protein: CASSQVPTGLVAFF. CDR3 sequence (DNA): TGCGCCAGCAGCCAAGTCCCGACAGGCCTCGTGGCTTTCTTT.

The chain combines TRBV9 with TRBJ2-7, with TRBD1 as a possible D gene (6 bases). CDR3 length: 14 amino acids. Germline assignment: CDR1 SGDLS and CDR2 YYNGEE. V was cut by 2 bases and J by 2 bases, with 11 bases left in between. In DNA, the CDR3 is TGTGCCAGCAGCGTCGGGACACTTACCTACGAGCAGTACTTC. Translating gives CASSVGTLTYEQYF.

The J gene is TRBJ2-2, the V gene TRBV7-6; 8 bases align to TRBD2. Germline lookup yields CDR1 SGHVS and CDR2 FNYEAQ. CDR3 size: 15 residues. V was pared by 1 base and J by 7 bases, with 5 bases of the junction left unmatched. The CDR3 is CASSLEGLGNGELFF. The CDR3 coding sequence is TGTGCCAGCAGCTTAGAGGGACTAGGTAACGGGGAGCTGTTTTTT.

This rearrangement joins TRBV4-3 to TRBJ2-2; no definite D call. V lost 1 base, J lost 4 bases, and 4 bases lay in between. This CDR3 is 13 amino acids long. Germline V lookup: CDR1 LGHNA, CDR2 YSLEER. The CDR3 DNA reads TGCGCCAGCAGCCAAGTAGTCACCGGGGAGCTGTTTTTT. This translates into CASSQVVTGELFF.

This clone was found a few times. V is TRBV7-9 and J is TRBJ2-7; TRBD2 matches 11 bases. Germline values: CDR1 SEHNR, CDR2 FQNEAQ (reference sequence). CDR3 length: 19 residues. J gave up 5 bases and V 2 bases, and 17 bases lay outside the gene matches. The CDR3 loop reads CASSLFHILAGGPRNEQYF. The CDR3 region has the DNA TGTGCCAGCAGCTTATTCCATATTTTAGCGGGGGGGCCGAGAAACGAGCAGTACTTC.

The chain joins TRBV7-9 to TRBJ2-1, with D maybe TRBD1 (5 bases). CDR1 is SEHNR and CDR2 is FQNEAQ in the germline V gene (reference sequence). V lost 2 bases, J lost 5 bases, and 13 bases lay in between. This CDR3 contains 15 residues. CDR3 nucleotides: TGTGCCAGCAGCTTAACAAGAAGGGGCAACAATGAGCAGTTCTTC. Its translation: CASSLTRRGNNEQFF.

The chain combines TRBV24-1 with TRBJ2-2; no clear D. The CDR3 contains 13 residues. V dropped 4 bases and J dropped 7 bases, with 9 bases sitting between them. From germline, CDR1 is KGHDR and CDR2 SFDVKD. In nucleotides, the CDR3 is TGTGCCACCAGTGAAAACAGAGGCGGGGAGCTGTTTTTT. Protein sequence: CATSENRGGELFF.

V and J are TRBV6-6 and TRBJ1-3; D is possibly TRBD1 (5 bases). The CDR3 length is 15 residues. Germline V gene sequence: CDR1 MNHNY, CDR2 SVGAGI (reference sequence). V was clipped by 7 bases and J by 0 bases, with 13 bases between them. CDR3 region: CASIPRDHSGNTIYF. The CDR3 bases are TGTGCCAGCATCCCCAGGGACCACTCTGGAAACACCATATATTTT.

This chain connects TRBV18 to TRBJ1-5; D is possibly TRBD1 (5 bases). The ends were cut back, 3 bases at V and 7 bases at J, with 16 bases in the middle. Germline CDR1 KGHSH, CDR2 LQKENI. The CDR3 totals 15 residues. The CDR3 DNA is TGTGCCAGCTCACCCACGAAGGGGTTCGGGCAGCCCCAGCATTTT. Protein product: CASSPTKGFGQPQHF.

V is TRBV11-2 and J is TRBJ1-5; the match to TRBD1 covers 7 bases. The V gene end was trimmed by 5 bases and the J gene end by 12 bases; junction bases not matched to a gene: 16. The CDR3 is 15 residues long. Germline CDR1 reads SGHAT; CDR2 reads FQNNGV. CDR3 loop: CASSVNTNRDSVQHF. CDR3 nucleotides: TGTGCCAGCAGCGTAAATACCAACCGGGACAGCGTCCAGCATTTT.

V is TRBV4-1 and J is TRBJ1-4; D gene uncertain. Germline-derived CDR1 and CDR2 are MGHRA and YSYEKL. Trimming stripped 2 bases from V and 6 bases from J, with 13 bases between. The CDR3 runs to 15 residues. CDR3 coding DNA: TGCGCCAGCAGCCAAAGTGAGTTAGTTGATGAAAAACTGTTTTTT. It translates to CASSQSELVDEKLFF.

The J gene is TRBJ1-2, the V gene TRBV7-2; the match to TRBD1 covers 12 bases. The CDR3 length is 14 residues. Trimming took 4 bases from V and 12 from J; bases not matched to a gene: 9. Germline V gives CDR1 SGHTA, CDR2 FQGNSA. The CDR3 nucleotides read TGTGCCAGCAGCTCTCCGGGACAGGGGGCGCGCCACACCTTC. This sequence encodes CASSSPGQGARHTF.

The chain is built from TRBV27 and TRBJ1-1; D is perhaps TRBD1 (6 bases). V was cut by 8 bases and J by 1 base, with 20 bases left in between. The CDR3 contains 16 residues. The germline V gene has CDR1 MNHEY and CDR2 SMNVEV (reference sequence). DNA for the CDR3: TGTGCCAGCGGCGGGACACTCCCAAAGGGGAACACTGAAGCTTTCTTT. This sequence encodes CASGGTLPKGNTEAFF.

The CDR3 sequence is CASSLGGSSYNSPLHF. Here the CDR3 DNA reads TGCGCCAGCAGCTTGGGTGGAAGCTCCTATAATTCACCCCTCCACTTT. This chain joins TRBV5-1 and TRBJ1-6; D call uncertain. The V gene's germline CDR1 is SGHRS and CDR2 YFSETQ. The CDR3 is made up of 16 amino acids. V was pared by 0 bases and J by 0 bases, with 7 bases between.